One and the same sample provided the 18 T cell receptor beta chains below, sequenced in a study of a mutant IDH1 vaccine in newly diagnosed glioma (dated by TCRdb to about 2021). Library construction relied on the immunoSEQ multiplex PCR assay. The table was pulled from immuneACCESS by TCRdb, which kept in-frame rearrangements only. Such tables lose some clones; where checked, under half of the loss comes from unresolved V genes, and the rest has no known cause. The table for this sample lists approximately 64,000 clones; approximately 84% of them were counted only once. Of the sample, about 8.2% is held by the ten largest clones. Antigen specificity for these receptors is unknown. Reading the label with the study, this specimen's time point is: week 11, during vaccination. Every vaccine dose consisted of 300 ug of a 20-mer mutant IDH1 peptide in Montanide, administered subcutaneously together with topical imiquimod.

The sample in question was PBMCs, obtained from a glioma patient whose treatment included an IDH1 peptide vaccine. The origin of the receptors is a woman aged 45-65 years with glioma.

For the CDR3, the DNA is TGTGCCTGTTCTAAGGACCAAGGGCTTGAAGCTTTCTTT. Its translation is CACSKDQGLEAFF. This chain uses TRBV30 with TRBJ1-1, with D hard to call. CDR1 GTSNPN and CDR2 SVGIG come from the germline V gene (reference sequence). Deletions cut 6 bases from V and 7 bases from J, with 18 bases between. This CDR3 is built from 13 residues.

The table lists this clone with a few counts. The V and J genes are TRBV5-1 and TRBJ1-1; D not certain. The CDR3 consists of 13 residues. The V gene lost 4 bases and the J gene lost 0 bases, with 7 bases spanning the gap. Germline V gene lookup returns CDR1 SGHRS and CDR2 YFSETQ. CDR3 region: CASSRSLNTEAFF. Written as DNA, the CDR3 is TGCGCCAGCAGCCGTTCGTTGAACACTGAAGCTTTCTTT.

The V call is TRBV2, the J call TRBJ1-2, with D perhaps TRBD1 (6 bases). CDR3 size: 16 residues. CDR1 SNHLY and CDR2 FYNNEI come from the germline V gene. Trimming removed 6 bases from V and 6 bases from J, with 23 bases in between. The CDR3 DNA is TGTGCCAGCAGCGAATCCGTATGGGGGCAGGTCGATGGCTACACCTTC. This codes for CASSESVWGQVDGYTF.

The CDR3 DNA follows: TGTGCCAGCAGTTCTAGCGGGGGGACTCATGAGACCCAGTACTTC. This encodes CASSSSGGTHETQYF. This chain uses TRBV6-5 with TRBJ2-5; TRBD2 agrees at 11 bases. CDR1 MNHEY and CDR2 SVGAGI come from the germline V gene. The J segment lost 5 bases and the V segment lost 4 bases, leaving 6 bases of the junction unmatched. This CDR3 contains 15 residues.

A few counts support this clone. J is TRBJ1-2 and V is TRBV19; TRBD1 might be the D (5 bases). V was cut by 4 bases and J by 6 bases, with 12 bases left in between. The germline CDR1 and CDR2 sequences are LNHDA and SQIVND (reference sequence). This CDR3 spans 13 amino acids. The CDR3 protein is CASSRKGTDGYTF. The CDR3 DNA follows: TGTGCCAGTAGTAGAAAGGGGACGGATGGCTACACCTTC.

As DNA, the CDR3 is TGCAGCGCCCAGCCAGCGGGCAATCAGCCCCAGCATTTT. Residues: CSAQPAGNQPQHF. The chain recombines TRBV29-1 with TRBJ1-5; D gene unclear. Germline V gene sequence: CDR1 SQVTM, CDR2 ANQGSEA. Trimming left V 7 bases short and J 2 bases short, with 12 bases between. This CDR3 is 13 amino acids long.

V and J are TRBV9 and TRBJ1-2; possibly TRBD1 for D (5 bases). V gave up 0 bases and J gave up 0 bases, with 12 bases separating them. This CDR3 contains 16 residues. Germline lookup yields CDR1 SGDLS and CDR2 YYNGEE. In nucleotides, the CDR3 is TGTGCCAGCAGCGTAGCTGCCGGGGCATCTAACTATGGCTACACCTTC. Translated, it gives CASSVAAGASNYGYTF.

The V and J genes are TRBV5-6 and TRBJ1-2; possibly TRBD1 for D (6 bases). Germline lookup yields CDR1 SGHDT and CDR2 YYEEEE. This CDR3 has 15 residues. V lost 4 bases and J 4 bases, leaving 17 bases between the germline ends. The CDR3, as DNA: TGTGCCAGCAGCCTGGGGGCAGATACCTTCTATGGCTACACCTTC. It yields the protein CASSLGADTFYGYTF.

The chain employs TRBV25-1 and TRBJ2-3, with D maybe TRBD1 (5 bases). The CDR3 contains 16 residues. V lost 0 bases and J 1 base, leaving 11 bases between the germline ends. Germline assignment: CDR1 MGHDK and CDR2 SYGVNS. CDR3 sequence: CASSEYPRQRTDTQYF. CDR3 in DNA: TGTGCCAGCAGTGAATATCCCCGACAGCGCACAGATACGCAGTATTTT. Filled out from reference TRBV25-1 and TRBJ2-3, the complete variable domain reads EADIYQTPRYLVIGTGKKITLECSQTMGHDKMYWYQQDPGMELHLIHYSYGVNSTEKGDLSSESTVSRIRTEHFPLTLESARPSHTSQYLCASSEYPRQRTDTQYFGPGTRLTVL.

This clone was detected only once. The chain is built from TRBV9 and TRBJ2-7; TRBD2 might be the D (6 bases). The CDR3 totals 15 residues. Trimming pared 4 bases from V and 0 bases from J, leaving 14 bases between. The germline V gene has CDR1 SGDLS and CDR2 YYNGEE. CDR3 bases: TGTGCCAGCAGCTCGGCGGGGCCCGGCTCCTACGAGCAGTACTTC. This codes for CASSSAGPGSYEQYF.

The chain employs TRBV5-1 and TRBJ2-6; D unclear. Deletions cut 0 bases from V and 1 base from J, with 5 bases between. This CDR3 has 15 residues. Germline CDR1 reads SGHRS; CDR2 reads YFSETQ. CDR3 in amino acids: CASSLVSSGANVLTF. DNA of the CDR3: TGCGCCAGCAGCTTGGTTAGTTCTGGGGCCAACGTCCTGACTTTC.

This sequence joins TRBV7-6 and TRBJ1-4, with D unresolved. V lost 1 base to trimming and J lost 1 base, with 13 bases between them. Germline V gene data show CDR1 as SGHVS and CDR2 as FNYEAQ. The CDR3 sequence is 17 residues long. DNA for the CDR3: TGTGCCAGCAGCTTAGGGAGGTGGCGTGAAACTAATGAAAAACTGTTTTTT. This translates into CASSLGRWRETNEKLFF.

The chain links TRBV5-4 to TRBJ2-4, with TRBD1 matching over 8 bases. V lost 4 bases and J lost 6; bases outside the gene matches: 12. From germline, CDR1 is SGHNT and CDR2 YYREEE (reference sequence). The CDR3 is made up of 16 amino acids. CDR3 nucleotide sequence: TGTGCCAGCAGCCTGCGCGGGACAGGTATTAGAAACATTCAGTACTTC. It codes for CASSLRGTGIRNIQYF.

The genes are TRBV7-8 and TRBJ2-1; the D gene could be TRBD1 or TRBD2 (5 bases each). The CDR3 is 17 residues long. V lost 2 bases to trimming and J lost 0 bases, with 14 bases between them. Germline lookup yields CDR1 SGHVS and CDR2 FQNEAQ. The CDR3: CASSLRGALRSYNEQFF. Here the CDR3 DNA reads TGTGCCAGCAGCTTAAGAGGGGCCTTGCGCTCCTACAATGAGCAGTTCTTC.

In regard to this clone: Its ends do not fully match the called genes, so a read error is possible. The V and J genes are TRBV11-2 and TRBJ1-6; D is unclear. The CDR3 length is 15 residues. Looked up from germline, CDR1 is SGHAT and CDR2 is FQNNGV. The CDR3 sequence: CASSVDGAGSSPLHF. The CDR3 DNA follows: TGTGCCAGCAGCGTAGACGGCGCGGGTAGCTCACCCCTCCACTTT.

The chain is built from TRBV14 and TRBJ2-2, with D perhaps TRBD1 (5 bases). V shed 4 bases and J shed 6 bases, with 15 bases lying between them. This CDR3 is 15 amino acids long. CDR1 SGHDN and CDR2 FVKESK come from the germline V gene. CDR3 sequence reads: CASSPETAYPGELFF. CDR3 coding DNA: TGTGCCAGCAGCCCCGAGACAGCATACCCCGGGGAGCTGTTTTTT.

The chain employs TRBV7-9 and TRBJ1-3, with D perhaps matching TRBD1 (6 bases). V was shortened by 1 base and J by 0 bases, with 10 bases between the two germline ends. This CDR3 contains 16 residues. Germline loops: CDR1 SEHNR, CDR2 FQNEAQ (reference sequence). The CDR3 sequence is CASSLEGGYSGNTIYF. The CDR3 DNA follows: TGTGCCAGCAGCTTAGAAGGGGGTTACTCTGGAAACACCATATATTTT.

The chain links TRBV18 to TRBJ2-7; the D call may be TRBD1 or TRBD2 (6 bases each). Per germline, CDR1 KGHSH and CDR2 LQKENI. Trimming took off 6 bases at V and 6 bases at J, with 12 bases between the two ends. This CDR3 is 12 amino acids long. CDR3 in amino acids: CASSIQGLEQYF. The CDR3 region has the DNA TGTGCCAGCTCCATACAGGGACTCGAGCAGTACTTC.